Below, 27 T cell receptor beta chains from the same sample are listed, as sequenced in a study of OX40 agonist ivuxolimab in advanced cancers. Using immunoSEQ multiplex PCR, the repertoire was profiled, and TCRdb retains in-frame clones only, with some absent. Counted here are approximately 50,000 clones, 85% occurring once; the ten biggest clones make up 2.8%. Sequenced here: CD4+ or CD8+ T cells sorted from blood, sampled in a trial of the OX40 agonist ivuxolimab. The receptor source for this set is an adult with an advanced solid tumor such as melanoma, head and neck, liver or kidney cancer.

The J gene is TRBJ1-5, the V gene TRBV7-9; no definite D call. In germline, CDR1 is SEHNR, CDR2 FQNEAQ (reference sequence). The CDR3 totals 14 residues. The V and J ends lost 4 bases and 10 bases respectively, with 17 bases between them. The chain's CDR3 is CASSSTVGSGPQHF. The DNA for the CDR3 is TGTGCCAGCAGCTCCACTGTGGGCAGTGGCCCCCAGCATTTT.

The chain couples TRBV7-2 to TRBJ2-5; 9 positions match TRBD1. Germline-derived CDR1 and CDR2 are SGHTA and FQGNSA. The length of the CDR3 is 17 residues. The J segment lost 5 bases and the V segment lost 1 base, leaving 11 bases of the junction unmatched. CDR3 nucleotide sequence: TGTGCCAGCAGCTTAGGGAGCGGGACAGGGCTATCGGAGACCCAGTACTTC. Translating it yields CASSLGSGTGLSETQYF.

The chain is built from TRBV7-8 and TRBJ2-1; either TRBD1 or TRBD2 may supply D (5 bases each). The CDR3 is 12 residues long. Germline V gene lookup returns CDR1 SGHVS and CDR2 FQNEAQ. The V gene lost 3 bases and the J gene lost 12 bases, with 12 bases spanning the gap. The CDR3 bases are TGTGCCAGCAGCTTGGGGGTGAAAGGGCAGTTCTTC. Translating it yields CASSLGVKGQFF.

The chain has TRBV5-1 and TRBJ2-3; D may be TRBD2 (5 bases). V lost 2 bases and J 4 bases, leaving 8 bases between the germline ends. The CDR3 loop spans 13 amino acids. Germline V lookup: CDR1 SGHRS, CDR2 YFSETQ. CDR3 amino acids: CASSFAGADTQYF. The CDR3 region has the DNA TGCGCCAGCAGCTTCGCCGGGGCAGATACGCAGTATTTT.

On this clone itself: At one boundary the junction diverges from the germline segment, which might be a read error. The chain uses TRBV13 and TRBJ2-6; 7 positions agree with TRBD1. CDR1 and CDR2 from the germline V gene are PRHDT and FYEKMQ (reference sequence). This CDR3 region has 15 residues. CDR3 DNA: TGTGCCAGCAGCCGCCGACAGGGTGGGACCAACGTCCTGACTTTC. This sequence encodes CASSRRQGGTNVLTF.

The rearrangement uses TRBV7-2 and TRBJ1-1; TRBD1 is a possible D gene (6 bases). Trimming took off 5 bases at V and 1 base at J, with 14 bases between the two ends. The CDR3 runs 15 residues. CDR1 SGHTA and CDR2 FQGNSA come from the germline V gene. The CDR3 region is CASSKGVGGNTEAFF. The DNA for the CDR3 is TGTGCCAGCAGCAAGGGGGTAGGGGGGAACACTGAAGCTTTCTTT.

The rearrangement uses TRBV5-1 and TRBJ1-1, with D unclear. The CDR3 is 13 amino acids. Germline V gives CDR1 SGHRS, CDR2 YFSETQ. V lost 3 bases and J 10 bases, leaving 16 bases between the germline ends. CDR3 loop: CASSSQSPQLAFF. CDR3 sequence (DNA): TGCGCCAGCAGCTCACAATCCCCACAGCTAGCTTTCTTT.

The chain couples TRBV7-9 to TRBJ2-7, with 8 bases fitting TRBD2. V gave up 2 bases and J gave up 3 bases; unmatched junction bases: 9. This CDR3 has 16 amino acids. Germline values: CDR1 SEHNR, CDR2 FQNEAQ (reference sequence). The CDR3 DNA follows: TGTGCCAGCAGCTTATCTGGTAGCGGGATCCTCTACGAGCAGTACTTC. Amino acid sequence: CASSLSGSGILYEQYF. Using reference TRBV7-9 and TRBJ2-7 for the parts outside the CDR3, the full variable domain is DTGVSQNPRHKITKRGQNVTFRCDPISEHNRLYWYRQTLGQGPEFLTYFQNEAQLEKSRLLSDRFSAERPKGSFSTLEIQRTEQGDSAMYLCASSLSGSGILYEQYFGPGTRLTVT.

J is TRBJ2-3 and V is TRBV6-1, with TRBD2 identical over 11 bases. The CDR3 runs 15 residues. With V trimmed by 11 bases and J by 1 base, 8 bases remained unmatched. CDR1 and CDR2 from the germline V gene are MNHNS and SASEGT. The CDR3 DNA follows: TGTGCCGGGGGGGTGGGACTAGCGGGCACAGATACGCAGTATTTT. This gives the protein CAGGVGLAGTDTQYF.

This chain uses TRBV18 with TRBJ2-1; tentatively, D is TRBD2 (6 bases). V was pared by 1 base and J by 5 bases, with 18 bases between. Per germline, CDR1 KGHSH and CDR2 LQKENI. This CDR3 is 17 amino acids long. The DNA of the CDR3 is TGTGCCAGCTCACCACTTGTCTCGGGAGTGTTCGACAATGAGCAGTTCTTC. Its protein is CASSPLVSGVFDNEQFF.

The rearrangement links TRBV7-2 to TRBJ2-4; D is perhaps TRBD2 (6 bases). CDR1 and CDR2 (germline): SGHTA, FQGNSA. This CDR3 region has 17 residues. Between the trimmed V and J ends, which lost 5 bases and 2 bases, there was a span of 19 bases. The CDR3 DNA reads TGTGCCAGCAGCACAAACCGGTGGGAGGTTTCCAAAAACATTCAGTACTTC. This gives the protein CASSTNRWEVSKNIQYF.

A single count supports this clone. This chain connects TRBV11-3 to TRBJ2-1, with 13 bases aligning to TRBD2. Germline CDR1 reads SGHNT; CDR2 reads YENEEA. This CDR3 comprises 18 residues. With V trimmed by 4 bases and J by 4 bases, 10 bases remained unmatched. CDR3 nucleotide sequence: TGTGCCAGCAGCTCACCTAAGGGACTAGCGGGACGTTACAATGAGCAGTTCTTC. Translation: CASSSPKGLAGRYNEQFF.

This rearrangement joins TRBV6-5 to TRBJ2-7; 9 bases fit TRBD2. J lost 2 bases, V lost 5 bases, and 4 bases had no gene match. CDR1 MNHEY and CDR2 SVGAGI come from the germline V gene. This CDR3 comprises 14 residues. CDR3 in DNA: TGTGCCAGCAGTGCGACTAGCGGCCCCTACGAGCAGTACTTC. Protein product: CASSATSGPYEQYF.

CDR3 amino acids: CASSIGRSSYEQYF. The CDR3 nucleotides are TGTGCCAGTAGTATAGGTCGTAGCTCCTACGAGCAGTACTTC. The chain uses TRBV19 and TRBJ2-7; D is unresolved. Trimming stripped 1 base from V and 0 bases from J, with 7 bases between. CDR3 length equals 14 residues. Looked up from germline, CDR1 is LNHDA and CDR2 is SQIVND (reference sequence).

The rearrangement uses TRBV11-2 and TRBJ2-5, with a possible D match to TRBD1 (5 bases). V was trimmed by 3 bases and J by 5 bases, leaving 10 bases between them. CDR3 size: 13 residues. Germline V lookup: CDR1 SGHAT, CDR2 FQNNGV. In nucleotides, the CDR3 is TGTGCCAGCAGCTTCGGACCAGGGGAGACCCAGTACTTC. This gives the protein CASSFGPGETQYF.

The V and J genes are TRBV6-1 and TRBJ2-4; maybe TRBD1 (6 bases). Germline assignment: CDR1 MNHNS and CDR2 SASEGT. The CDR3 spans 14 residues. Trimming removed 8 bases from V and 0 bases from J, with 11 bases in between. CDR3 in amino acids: CASGQGSAKNIQYF. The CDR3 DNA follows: TGTGCCAGCGGGCAGGGGTCAGCCAAAAACATTCAGTACTTC.

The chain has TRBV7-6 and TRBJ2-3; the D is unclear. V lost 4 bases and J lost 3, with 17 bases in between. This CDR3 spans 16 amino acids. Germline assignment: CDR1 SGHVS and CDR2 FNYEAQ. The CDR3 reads CASSSGPHLRTDTQYF. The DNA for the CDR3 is TGTGCCAGCAGCTCCGGGCCTCACTTAAGGACAGATACGCAGTATTTT.

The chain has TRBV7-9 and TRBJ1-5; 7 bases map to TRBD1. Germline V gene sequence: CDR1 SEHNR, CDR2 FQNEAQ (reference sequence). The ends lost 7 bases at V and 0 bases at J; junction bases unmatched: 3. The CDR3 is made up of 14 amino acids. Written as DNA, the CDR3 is TGTGCCAGCACCAGGGGGGATAGCAATCAGCCCCAGCATTTT. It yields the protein CASTRGDSNQPQHF.

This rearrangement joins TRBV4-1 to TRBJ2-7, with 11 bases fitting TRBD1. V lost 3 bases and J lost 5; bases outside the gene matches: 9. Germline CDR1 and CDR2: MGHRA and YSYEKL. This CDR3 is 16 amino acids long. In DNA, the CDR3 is TGCGCCAGCAGCCAGATCCCGGGACAGGGGGTAGACGAGCAGTACTTC. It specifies CASSQIPGQGVDEQYF.

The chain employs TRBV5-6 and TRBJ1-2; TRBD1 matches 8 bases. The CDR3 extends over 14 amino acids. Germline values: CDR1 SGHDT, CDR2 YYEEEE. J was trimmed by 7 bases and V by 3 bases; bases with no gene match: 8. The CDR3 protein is CASSYDRGAGGYTF. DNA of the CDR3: TGTGCCAGCAGCTACGACAGGGGAGCTGGTGGCTACACCTTC.

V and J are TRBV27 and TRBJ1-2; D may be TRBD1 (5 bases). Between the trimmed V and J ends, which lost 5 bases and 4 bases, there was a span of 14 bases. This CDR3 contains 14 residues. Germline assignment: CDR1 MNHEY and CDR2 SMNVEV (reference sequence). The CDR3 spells CASSITGTSYGYTF. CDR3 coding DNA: TGTGCCAGCAGTATTACAGGAACAAGCTATGGCTACACCTTC.

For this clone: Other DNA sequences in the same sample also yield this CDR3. This chain's CDR3 is CASSLGHNTGELFF. CDR3 DNA: TGTGCCAGCAGCTTGGGCCATAACACCGGGGAGCTGTTTTTT. The chain combines TRBV5-6 with TRBJ2-2, with D unclear. Trimming took 0 bases from V and 2 from J, leaving 5 bases between them. Germline lookup yields CDR1 SGHDT and CDR2 YYEEEE. This CDR3 is built from 14 residues.

DNA for the CDR3: TGTGCCAGCAGCCTCGACAGCACAGATACGCAGTATTTT. Encoded protein: CASSLDSTDTQYF. The chain couples TRBV5-6 to TRBJ2-3; D call uncertain. Germline V CDR1 and CDR2: SGHDT, YYEEEE. The length of the CDR3 is 13 residues. Trimming stripped 4 bases from V and 0 bases from J, with 6 bases between.

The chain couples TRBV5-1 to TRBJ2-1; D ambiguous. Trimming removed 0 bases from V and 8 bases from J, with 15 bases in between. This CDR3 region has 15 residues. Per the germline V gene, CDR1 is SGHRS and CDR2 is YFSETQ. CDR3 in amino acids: CASSLEGTIGDEQFF. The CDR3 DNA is TGCGCCAGCAGCTTGGAGGGTACGATTGGGGATGAGCAGTTCTTC.

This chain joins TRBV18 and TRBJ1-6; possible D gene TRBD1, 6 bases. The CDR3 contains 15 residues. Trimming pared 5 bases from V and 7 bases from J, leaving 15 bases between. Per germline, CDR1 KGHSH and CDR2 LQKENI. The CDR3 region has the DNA TGTGCCAGCTCAATTCAGGGGCCCGAGAATTCACCCCTCCACTTT. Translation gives CASSIQGPENSPLHF.

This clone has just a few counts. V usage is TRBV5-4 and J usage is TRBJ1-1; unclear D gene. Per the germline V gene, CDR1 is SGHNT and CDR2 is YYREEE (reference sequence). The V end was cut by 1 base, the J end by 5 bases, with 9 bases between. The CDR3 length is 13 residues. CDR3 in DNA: TGTGCCAGCAGCTTGCCCTACAGTACTGAAGCTTTCTTT. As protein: CASSLPYSTEAFF.

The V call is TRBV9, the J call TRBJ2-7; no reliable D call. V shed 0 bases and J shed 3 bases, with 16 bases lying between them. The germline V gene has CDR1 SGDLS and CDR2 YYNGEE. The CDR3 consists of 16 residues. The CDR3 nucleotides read TGTGCCAGCAGCGTAGTCGAGACAAGCCTCGTCTACGAGCAGTACTTC. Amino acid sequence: CASSVVETSLVYEQYF.